This TCR beta chain originates from a study of graft-versus-host responses after intestinal transplantation. Study in general: Among the recipients, transplants were multivisceral, liver-intestinal, or isolated intestinal. Among the recipients, all got anti-thymocyte globulin induction and then tacrolimus and steroids for around 3 years.

Trimming pared 0 bases from V and 4 bases from J, leaving 9 bases between. Per germline, CDR1 SGHNT and CDR2 YYREEE (reference sequence). The CDR3 is 14 amino acids. The study, taken as a whole, reports: Circulating GvH clone levels at their peak were associated with HvG declines (early post-transplant). Recipient marrow harbored GvH clones, some of which surfaced first in ileum or blood.

Clones were sequenced by immunoSEQ multiplex PCR, and TCRdb holds only the in-frame ones, with some missing. Of approximately 92,000 clones listed, around nine tenths were seen once; the top ten hold 6%. About this clone itself: Its matching antigen is unknown.

The rearrangement joins TRBV5-4 to TRBJ2-3; unclear D gene. The source material was unstimulated CD8+ T cells sorted from spleen or lymph node cells, sampled before intestinal transplant. This clonotype was sampled from a human donor who received an intestinal transplant. The CDR3 nucleotides read TGTGCCAGCAGCTTGGGGAGCAGCCCAGATACGCAGTATTTT. Protein sequence: CASSLGSSPDTQYF.